Presented here are 6 T cell receptor beta chains from one specimen sequenced in a study of cytomegalovirus exposure and HLA in healthy donors. PCR primers comprised 60 Vbeta and 13 Jbeta primers. Sequenced by immunoSEQ multiplex PCR; TCRdb stores in-frame clones only, minus some. The sample has tens of thousands of clones; 65% are singletons. Sequencing used PBMCs. The source of these receptors is a woman in her 50s in good health and CMV-seropositive.

This chain links TRBV27 with TRBJ1-1; 7 nucleotides align to TRBD1. The V gene end was trimmed by 4 bases and the J gene end by 4 bases; junction bases not matched to a gene: 9. This CDR3 contains 15 residues. In germline, CDR1 is MNHEY, CDR2 SMNVEV (reference sequence). Here the CDR3 reads CASSSLNRGGTEAFF. The DNA of the CDR3 is TGTGCCAGCAGTTCCCTCAACAGGGGTGGCACTGAAGCTTTCTTT.

The chain employs TRBV30 and TRBJ1-3; D perhaps matches TRBD1 (6 bases). The CDR3 length is 17 residues. Germline CDR1 reads GTSNPN; CDR2 reads SVGIG (reference sequence). Trimming took off 3 bases at V and 0 bases at J, with 18 bases between the two ends. CDR3 DNA: TGTGCCTGGAGGGTCGACAGGTCTTACCTCTCTGGAAACACCATATATTTT. Its protein product is CAWRVDRSYLSGNTIYF. Based on the CDR3 plus reference TRBV30 and TRBJ1-3, the full variable domain is SQTIHQWPATLVQPVGSPLSLECTVEGTSNPNLYWYRQAAGRGLQLLFYSVGIGQISSEVPQNLSASRPQDRQFILSSKKLLLSDSGFYLCAWRVDRSYLSGNTIYFGEGSWLTVV.

The chain links TRBV11-1 to TRBJ1-3; 7 bases match TRBD1. Germline CDR1 SGHAT, CDR2 FQDESV (reference sequence). This CDR3 region has 15 residues. After removal of 2 bases from V and 4 bases from J, the junction contained 5 bases not matched to a gene. DNA for the CDR3: TGTGCCAGCAGCTTACAGAGGGGGCCAGGAAACACCATATATTTT. This codes for CASSLQRGPGNTIYF.

This clone came up many times. The V call is TRBV6-6, the J call TRBJ1-5, with TRBD1 matching 7 bases. The CDR3 has 13 residues. The trim removed 4 bases at V and 6 bases at J, leaving 3 bases unmatched. Germline V gene lookup returns CDR1 MNHNY and CDR2 SVGAGI (reference sequence). The CDR3 DNA is TGTGCCAGCAGTTTCTACAGGGGTCAGCCCCAGCATTTT. Its translation: CASSFYRGQPQHF.

The chain employs TRBV5-1 and TRBJ2-5; TRBD2 might be the D (5 bases). CDR3 length: 13 amino acids. From germline, CDR1 is SGHRS and CDR2 YFSETQ. Trimming shortened V by 0 bases and J by 7 bases, and 10 bases separated the two germline ends. CDR3 protein: CASSLVLGGTQYF. DNA for the CDR3: TGCGCCAGCAGCTTGGTACTAGGAGGGACCCAGTACTTC.

The V gene is TRBV7-9, the J gene TRBJ1-2; D call uncertain. Germline V CDR1 and CDR2: SEHNR, FQNEAQ (reference sequence). This CDR3 region has 15 residues. The V end was cut by 3 bases, the J end by 2 bases, with 13 bases between. The CDR3 loop reads CASSFLGDKNYGYTF. In nucleotides, the CDR3 is TGTGCCAGCAGCTTTCTCGGGGATAAGAACTATGGCTACACCTTC.